This T cell receptor beta chain emerged from a study of cytomegalovirus exposure and HLA in healthy donors. This CDR3 region has 15 residues. V lost 4 bases to trimming and J lost 6 bases; unmatched junction nucleotides: 8. Germline V gene data show CDR1 as SGDLS and CDR2 as YYNGEE. 60 Vbeta and 13 Jbeta primers were used in PCR. Generated by immunoSEQ multiplex PCR, the TCRdb table keeps only in-frame clones and is missing some. The repertoire has approximately 140,000 clones, more than 55% of them found once; the top ten carry under 7.5%. The V call is TRBV9, the J call TRBJ1-5; the match to TRBD1 covers 9 bases. This sequence originates from a woman aged 55-70 years in good health and CMV-seronegative. Sequencing was done on a sample of PBMCs. CDR3 DNA: TGTGCCAGCAGCCCAGGGGGACAGGGTTTTCAGCCCCAGCATTTT. Translated, it gives CASSPGGQGFQPQHF.